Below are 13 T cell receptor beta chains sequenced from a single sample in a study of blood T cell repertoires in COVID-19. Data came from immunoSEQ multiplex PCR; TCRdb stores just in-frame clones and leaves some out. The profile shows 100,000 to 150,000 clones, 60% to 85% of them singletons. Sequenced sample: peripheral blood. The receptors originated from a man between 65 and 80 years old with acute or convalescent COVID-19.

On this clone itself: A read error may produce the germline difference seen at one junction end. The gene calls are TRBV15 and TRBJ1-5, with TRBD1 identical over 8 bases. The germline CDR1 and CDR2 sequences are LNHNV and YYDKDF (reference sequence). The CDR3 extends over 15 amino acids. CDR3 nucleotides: TGTGCCACCAGCCGAGATAGACAGGGGTATCAGCCCCAGCATTTT. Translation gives CATSRDRQGYQPQHF.

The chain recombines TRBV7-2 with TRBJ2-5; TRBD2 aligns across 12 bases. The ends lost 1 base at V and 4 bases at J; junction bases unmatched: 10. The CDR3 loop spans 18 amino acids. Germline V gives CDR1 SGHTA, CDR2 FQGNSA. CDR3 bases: TGTGCCAGCAGCTTAGGTCGGCTAGCGGGGGGGCTTTCAGAGACCCAGTACTTC. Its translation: CASSLGRLAGGLSETQYF.

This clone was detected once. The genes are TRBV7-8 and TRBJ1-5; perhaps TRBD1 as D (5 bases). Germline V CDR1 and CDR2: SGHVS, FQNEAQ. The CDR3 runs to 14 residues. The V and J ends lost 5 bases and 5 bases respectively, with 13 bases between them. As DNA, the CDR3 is TGTGCCAGCAGCATTTCGTTACAGGATCAGCCCCAGCATTTT. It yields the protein CASSISLQDQPQHF.

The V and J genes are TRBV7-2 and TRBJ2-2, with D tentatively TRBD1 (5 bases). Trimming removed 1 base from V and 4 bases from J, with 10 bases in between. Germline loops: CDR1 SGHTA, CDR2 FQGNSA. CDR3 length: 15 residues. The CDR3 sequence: CASSLVGPGTGELFF. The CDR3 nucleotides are TGTGCCAGCAGCTTAGTGGGGCCTGGCACCGGGGAGCTGTTTTTT. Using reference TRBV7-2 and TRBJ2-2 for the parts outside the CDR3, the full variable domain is GAGVSQSPSNKVTEKGKDVELRCDPISGHTALYWYRQSLGQGLEFLIYFQGNSAPDKSGLPSDRFSAERTGGSVSTLTIQRTQQEDSAVYLCASSLVGPGTGELFFGEGSRLTVL.

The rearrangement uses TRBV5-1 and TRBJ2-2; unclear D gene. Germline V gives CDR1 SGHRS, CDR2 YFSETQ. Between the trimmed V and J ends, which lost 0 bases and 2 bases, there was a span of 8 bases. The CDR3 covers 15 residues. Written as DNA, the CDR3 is TGCGCCAGCAGCTTGGACAGTAGTAACACCGGGGAGCTGTTTTTT. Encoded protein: CASSLDSSNTGELFF.

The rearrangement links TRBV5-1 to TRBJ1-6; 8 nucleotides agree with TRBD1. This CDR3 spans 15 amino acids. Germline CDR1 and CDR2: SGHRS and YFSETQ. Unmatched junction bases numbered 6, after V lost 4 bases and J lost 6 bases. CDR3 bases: TGCGCCAGCAGCCCGACAGGGGCGGGTAATTCACCCCTCCACTTT. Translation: CASSPTGAGNSPLHF.

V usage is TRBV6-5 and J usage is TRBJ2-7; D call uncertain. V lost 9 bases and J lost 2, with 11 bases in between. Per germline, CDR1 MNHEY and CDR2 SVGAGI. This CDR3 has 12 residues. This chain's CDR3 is CASKMSAYEQYF. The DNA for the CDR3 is TGTGCCAGTAAAATGTCGGCCTACGAGCAGTACTTC.

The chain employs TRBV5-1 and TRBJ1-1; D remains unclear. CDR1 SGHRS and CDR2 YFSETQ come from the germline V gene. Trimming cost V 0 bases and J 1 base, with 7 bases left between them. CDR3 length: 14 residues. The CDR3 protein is CASSLDRANTEAFF. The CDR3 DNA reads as TGCGCCAGCAGCTTGGACAGAGCGAACACTGAAGCTTTCTTT.

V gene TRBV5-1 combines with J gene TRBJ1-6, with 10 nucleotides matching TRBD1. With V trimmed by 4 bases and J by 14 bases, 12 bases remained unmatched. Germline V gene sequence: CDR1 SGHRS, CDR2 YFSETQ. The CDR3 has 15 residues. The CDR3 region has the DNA TGCGCCAGCAGCCGGGCCCCAGGGACAGGGGACACCCTCCACTTT. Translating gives CASSRAPGTGDTLHF.

The CDR3 loop is CAWSRTSNNQPQHF. The CDR3 region has the DNA TGTGCCTGGAGCAGGACAAGTAACAATCAGCCCCAGCATTTT. The V and J genes are TRBV30 and TRBJ1-5, with D perhaps TRBD1 (5 bases). The germline V gene has CDR1 GTSNPN and CDR2 SVGIG (reference sequence). This CDR3 has 14 amino acids. V was shortened by 3 bases and J by 3 bases, with 12 bases between the two germline ends.

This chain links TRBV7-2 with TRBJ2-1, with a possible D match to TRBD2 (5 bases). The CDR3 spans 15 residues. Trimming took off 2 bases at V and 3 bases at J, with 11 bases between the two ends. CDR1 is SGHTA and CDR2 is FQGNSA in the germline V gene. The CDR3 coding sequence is TGTGCCAGCAGCTTACTTCGACGGGACTACAATGAGCAGTTCTTC. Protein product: CASSLLRRDYNEQFF. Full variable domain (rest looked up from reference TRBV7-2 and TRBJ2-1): GAGVSQSPSNKVTEKGKDVELRCDPISGHTALYWYRQSLGQGLEFLIYFQGNSAPDKSGLPSDRFSAERTGGSVSTLTIQRTQQEDSAVYLCASSLLRRDYNEQFFGPGTRLTVL.

The CDR3 bases are TGCGCCAGCAATCGGGCGCAGGGAACAGATACGCAGTATTTT. As protein: CASNRAQGTDTQYF. The genes are TRBV5-1 and TRBJ2-3, with D possibly TRBD1 on 5 matching bases. The CDR3 spans 14 residues. Per germline, CDR1 SGHRS and CDR2 YFSETQ. Deletions cut 6 bases from V and 3 bases from J, with 14 bases between.

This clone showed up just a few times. In nucleotides, the CDR3 is TGTGCCACCAGCATTCCCCGGGACAGGGGGATGAACACTGAAGCTTTCTTT. This codes for CATSIPRDRGMNTEAFF. The J gene is TRBJ1-1, the V gene TRBV15; 11 bases fit TRBD1. V was pared by 4 bases and J by 0 bases, with 7 bases of the junction left unmatched. Germline V gives CDR1 LNHNV, CDR2 YYDKDF (reference sequence). There are 17 residues in the CDR3.